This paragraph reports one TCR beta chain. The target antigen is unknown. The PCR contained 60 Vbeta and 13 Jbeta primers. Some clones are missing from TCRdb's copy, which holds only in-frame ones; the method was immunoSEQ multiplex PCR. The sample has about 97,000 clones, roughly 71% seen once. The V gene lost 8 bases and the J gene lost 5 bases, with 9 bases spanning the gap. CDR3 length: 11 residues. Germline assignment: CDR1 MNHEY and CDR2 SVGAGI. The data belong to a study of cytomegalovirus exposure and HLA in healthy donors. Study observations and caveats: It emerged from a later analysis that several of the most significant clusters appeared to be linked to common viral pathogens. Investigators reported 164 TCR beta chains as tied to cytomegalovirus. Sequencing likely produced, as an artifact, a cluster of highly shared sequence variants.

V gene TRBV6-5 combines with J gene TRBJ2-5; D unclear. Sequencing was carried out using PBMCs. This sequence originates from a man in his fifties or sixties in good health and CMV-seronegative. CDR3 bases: TGTGCCAGCGGAAATAGCGAGACCCAGTACTTC. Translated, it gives CASGNSETQYF.